A single sample gave rise to the 21 T cell receptor beta chains below, sequenced in a study of CD8 T cells in Susac syndrome (dated by TCRdb to between 2018 and 2021). Library construction relied on the immunoSEQ multiplex PCR assay. RNA was extracted using the RNeasy kit, and roughly 0.45 to 1 microgram was reverse transcribed with random hexamers. TCRdb applied fastp at Q25 and MiXCR to the public reads, then kept only in-frame beta chains. Every entry covers one CDR3 protein and lists the most common genes and DNA from its rows. For this sample the table gives about 300,000 distinct CDR3 sequences, of which 89% were detected only once. The top ten constitute around 0.18% of the sample. Sequenced: CD8+ T cells from PBMCs. The receptors stem from a human donor with multiple sclerosis.

This chain links TRBV19 with TRBJ2-7; 9 bases line up with TRBD1. V dropped 5 bases and J dropped 3; count of bases not matched to a gene: 5. This CDR3 has 14 amino acids. Germline V CDR1 and CDR2: LNHDA, SQIVND (reference sequence). DNA of the CDR3: TGTGCCAGTAGTGCTGCGGGACAGGGCTACGAGCAGTACTTC. It translates to CASSAAGQGYEQYF.

This chain connects TRBV7-2 to TRBJ2-7; 10 bases are shared with TRBD2. V shed 5 bases, J shed 3 bases, and the junction held 4 bases outside the gene matches. The CDR3 has 14 amino acids. Germline V gene lookup returns CDR1 SGHTA and CDR2 FQGNSA. The CDR3 loop is CASSPPSGSYEQYF. The CDR3 nucleotides read TGTGCCAGCAGCCCGCCTAGCGGGAGCTACGAGCAGTACTTC.

This rearrangement joins TRBV28 to TRBJ2-5; D is ambiguous. Germline V gene sequence: CDR1 MDHEN, CDR2 SYDVKM. V lost 1 base and J lost 2, with 8 bases in between. This CDR3 spans 14 amino acids. CDR3 protein: CASSLFANQETQYF. Here the CDR3 DNA reads TGTGCCAGCAGTTTATTCGCAAATCAAGAGACCCAGTACTTC.

This clonotype was counted once. This sequence joins TRBV2 and TRBJ1-4, with D perhaps matching TRBD1 (5 bases). Germline CDR1 reads SNHLY; CDR2 reads FYNNEI. The CDR3 contains 12 residues. The V gene lost 11 bases and the J gene lost 8 bases, with 15 bases spanning the gap. The CDR3 sequence is CAVFGGEEKLFF. The CDR3 bases are TGTGCCGTATTCGGGGGTGAGGAAAAACTGTTTTTT.

The chain is built from TRBV4-2 and TRBJ2-1; 10 bases are a match to TRBD2. Germline V CDR1 and CDR2: LGHNA, YNFKEQ. The CDR3 spans 16 residues. Unmatched junction bases numbered 3, after V lost 0 bases and J lost 4 bases. CDR3 DNA: TGTGCCAGCAGCCAAGAAGCGGGAGGGCCTTACAATGAGCAGTTCTTC. Amino acids: CASSQEAGGPYNEQFF.

The V and J genes are TRBV27 and TRBJ2-5; D not certain. In germline, CDR1 is MNHEY, CDR2 SMNVEV (reference sequence). There are 10 residues in the CDR3. Trimming stripped 8 bases from V and 2 bases from J, with 3 bases between. In DNA, the CDR3 is TGTGCCAGCGGTCAAGAGACCCAGTACTTC. As protein: CASGQETQYF.

The count of this clonotype is one. The chain employs TRBV7-9 and TRBJ2-7; either TRBD1 or TRBD2 may fit D (5 bases each). The CDR3 sequence is 17 residues long. The V gene lost 5 bases and the J gene lost 0 bases, with 20 bases spanning the gap. Germline CDR1 and CDR2: SEHNR and FQNEAQ (reference sequence). CDR3 DNA: TGTGCCAGCAGCCCCCGGGACCCTCTTCGGAGCTCCTACGAGCAGTACTTC. Its translation: CASSPRDPLRSSYEQYF.

In DNA form, the CDR3 reads TGCAGCGTTCGCGGAGCTAGGGACTATGGCTACACCTTC. This encodes CSVRGARDYGYTF. V and J are TRBV29-1 and TRBJ1-2; D unresolved. CDR1 and CDR2 (germline): SQVTM, ANQGSEA. Trimming took 5 bases from V and 3 from J, leaving 13 bases between them. This CDR3 has 13 amino acids.

The chain is built from TRBV7-2 and TRBJ2-7; D is unclear. Germline CDR1 is SGHTA and CDR2 is FQGNSA. This CDR3 contains 15 residues. V lost 4 bases and J 3 bases, leaving 16 bases between the germline ends. The CDR3 DNA sequence: TGTGCCAGCAGCTCCGGGCGAAAACGGCTCTACGAGCAGTACTTC. Its translation: CASSSGRKRLYEQYF. The entire variable domain, with the rest obtained from reference TRBV7-2 and TRBJ2-7, is as follows: GAGVSQSPSNKVTEKGKDVELRCDPISGHTALYWYRQSLGQGLEFLIYFQGNSAPDKSGLPSDRFSAERTGGSVSTLTIQRTQQEDSAVYLCASSSGRKRLYEQYFGPGTRLTVT.

This chain connects TRBV30 to TRBJ2-7, with D possibly matching TRBD1 (6 bases). Germline assignment: CDR1 GTSNPN and CDR2 SVGIG (reference sequence). Trimming removed 0 bases at V and 3 bases at J, with 9 bases between. This CDR3 is built from 13 residues. CDR3 sequence: CAWSVVQGYEQYF. In nucleotides, the CDR3 is TGTGCCTGGAGTGTGGTACAGGGCTACGAGCAGTACTTC.

A single count supports this clonotype. CDR3 in amino acids: CASSYGTGRGFLGANVLTF. DNA of the CDR3: TGTGCCAGCAGTTACGGAACAGGCAGGGGGTTCCTTGGGGCCAACGTCCTGACTTTC. V is TRBV6-5 and J is TRBJ2-6; 7 bases align to TRBD1. The CDR3 is made up of 19 amino acids. The V segment lost 2 bases and the J segment 3 bases; nucleotides outside the gene matches: 13. Germline V lookup: CDR1 MNHEY, CDR2 SVGAGI.

The chain links TRBV4-3 to TRBJ2-1, with 7 bases aligning to TRBD2. The germline CDR1 and CDR2 sequences are LGHNA and YSLEER. V shed 2 bases and J 4 bases; nucleotides not matched to a gene: 17. This CDR3 has 19 residues. CDR3 amino acids: CASSQRGGLAPQLYNEQFF. The CDR3 coding sequence is TGCGCCAGCAGCCAAAGGGGAGGGCTAGCCCCACAATTATACAATGAGCAGTTCTTC.

J is TRBJ1-6 and V is TRBV15; 10 bases are shared with TRBD1. Germline V gene lookup returns CDR1 LNHNV and CDR2 YYDKDF (reference sequence). Losses at the gene ends were 3 bases for V and 13 bases for J; bases not matched to a gene: 9. There are 15 residues in the CDR3. CDR3 sequence reads: CATSSPPGQGSPLHF. In DNA, the CDR3 is TGTGCCACCAGCAGTCCACCGGGACAGGGGTCGCCCCTCCACTTT.

This chain connects TRBV7-9 to TRBJ1-3; D unclear. CDR3 length equals 14 residues. Trimming removed 7 bases at V and 0 bases at J, with 10 bases between. Germline CDR1 reads SEHNR; CDR2 reads FQNEAQ (reference sequence). The CDR3 loop reads CASTDRDSGNTIYF. The CDR3 DNA is TGTGCCAGCACTGACCGCGACTCTGGAAACACCATATATTTT.

V is TRBV13 and J is TRBJ2-5, with 9 bases fitting TRBD2. The germline V gene encodes CDR1 PRHDT and CDR2 FYEKMQ (reference sequence). The CDR3 has 17 residues. Trimming removed 7 bases from V and 1 base from J; junction bases left unmatched: 13. The DNA of the CDR3 is TGTGCCAGCACGACCACGGATGAGACTAGCGGCCAAGAGACCCAGTACTTC. Translated, it gives CASTTTDETSGQETQYF.

The chain couples TRBV2 to TRBJ2-1; a possible D gene is TRBD2 (6 bases). CDR3 length: 18 residues. CDR1 is SNHLY and CDR2 is FYNNEI in the germline V gene. Trimming took 5 bases from V and 0 from J, leaving 20 bases between them. In DNA form, the CDR3 reads TGTGCCAGCAGTCCCGACGTTGGGCTAGCGTACTCCTACAATGAGCAGTTCTTC. Its protein product is CASSPDVGLAYSYNEQFF.

The gene calls are TRBV20-1 and TRBJ1-4; maybe TRBD1 (5 bases). Germline CDR1 DFQATT, CDR2 SNEGSKA (reference sequence). Deletions cut 0 bases from V and 1 base from J, with 9 bases between. The CDR3 consists of 15 residues. The CDR3 nucleotides are TGCAGTGCTAGAGATCTAAGGGGAACTAATGAAAAACTGTTTTTT. This gives the protein CSARDLRGTNEKLFF.

The chain joins TRBV7-3 to TRBJ1-2; 9 nucleotides agree with TRBD1. The CDR3 contains 13 residues. V lost 3 bases to trimming and J lost 7 bases; unmatched junction nucleotides: 3. Germline loops: CDR1 SGHTA, CDR2 FQGTGA. The CDR3 loop is CASSFGTGSGYTF. CDR3 in DNA: TGTGCCAGCAGCTTTGGGACAGGGTCTGGCTACACCTTC.

The chain joins TRBV25-1 to TRBJ1-2, with TRBD1 as a possible D gene (5 bases). CDR3 length: 12 residues. The germline CDR1 and CDR2 sequences are MGHDK and SYGVNS. Between the trimmed V and J ends, which lost 7 bases and 7 bases, there was a span of 13 bases. CDR3 residues: CASKAPGGGYTF. Written as DNA, the CDR3 is TGTGCCAGCAAAGCCCCCGGGGGTGGCTACACCTTC.

The chain couples TRBV14 to TRBJ1-4; perhaps TRBD1 as D (5 bases). The CDR3 runs to 15 residues. V was cut by 4 bases and J by 12 bases, with 21 bases left in between. CDR1 SGHDN and CDR2 FVKESK come from the germline V gene. CDR3 nucleotide sequence: TGTGCCAGCAGCCGGTGGGACGGATCAACTAGGGAACTGTTTTTT. This gives the protein CASSRWDGSTRELFF.

The chain couples TRBV7-9 to TRBJ1-5, with 7 bases lining up with TRBD1. The CDR3 has 14 amino acids. CDR1 SEHNR and CDR2 FQNEAQ come from the germline V gene (reference sequence). V shed 5 bases and J 4 bases; nucleotides not matched to a gene: 5. The DNA for the CDR3 is TGTGCCAGCAGCGCAGGACAGGCTAATCAGCCCCAGCATTTT. It translates to CASSAGQANQPQHF.